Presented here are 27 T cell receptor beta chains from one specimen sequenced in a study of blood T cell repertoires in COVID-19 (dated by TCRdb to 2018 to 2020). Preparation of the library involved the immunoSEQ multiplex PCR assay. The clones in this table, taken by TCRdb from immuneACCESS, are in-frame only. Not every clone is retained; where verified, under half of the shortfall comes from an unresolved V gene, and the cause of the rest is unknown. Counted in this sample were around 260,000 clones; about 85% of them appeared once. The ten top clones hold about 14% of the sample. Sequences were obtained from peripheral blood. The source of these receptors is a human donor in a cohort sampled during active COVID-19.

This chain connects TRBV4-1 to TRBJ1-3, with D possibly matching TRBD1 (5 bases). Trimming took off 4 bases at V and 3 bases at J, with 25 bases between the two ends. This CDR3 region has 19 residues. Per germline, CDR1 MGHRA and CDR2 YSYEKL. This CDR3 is CASSPGRGKTVLGGNTIYF. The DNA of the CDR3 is TGCGCCAGCAGCCCCGGGAGGGGAAAGACCGTTCTCGGTGGAAACACCATATATTTT.

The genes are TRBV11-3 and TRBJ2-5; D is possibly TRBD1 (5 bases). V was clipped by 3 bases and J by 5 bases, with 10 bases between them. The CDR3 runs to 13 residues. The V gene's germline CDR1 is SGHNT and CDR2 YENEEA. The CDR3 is CASSLQGSETQYF. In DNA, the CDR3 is TGTGCCAGCAGCTTGCAGGGTTCGGAGACCCAGTACTTC.

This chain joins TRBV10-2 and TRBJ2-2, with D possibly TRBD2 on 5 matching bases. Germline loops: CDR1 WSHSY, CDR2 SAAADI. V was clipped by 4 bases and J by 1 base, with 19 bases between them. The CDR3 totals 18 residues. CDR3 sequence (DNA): TGCGCCAGCAGTGCTCCCATTCACGGGGAGCGGAACACCGGGGAGCTGTTTTTT. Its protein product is CASSAPIHGERNTGELFF.

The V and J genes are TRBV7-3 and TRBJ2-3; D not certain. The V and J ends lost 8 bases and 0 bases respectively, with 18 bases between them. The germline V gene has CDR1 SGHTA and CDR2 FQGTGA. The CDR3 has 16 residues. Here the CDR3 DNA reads TGTGCCAGCGCTACGTACGGAGACTCGAGCACAGATACGCAGTATTTT. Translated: CASATYGDSSTDTQYF.

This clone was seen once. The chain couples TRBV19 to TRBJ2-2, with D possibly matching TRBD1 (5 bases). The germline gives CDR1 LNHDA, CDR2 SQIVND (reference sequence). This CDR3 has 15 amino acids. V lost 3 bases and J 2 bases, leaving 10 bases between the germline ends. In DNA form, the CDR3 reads TGTGCCAGTAGTATTTCAGGGATAAACACCGGGGAGCTGTTTTTT. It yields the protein CASSISGINTGELFF. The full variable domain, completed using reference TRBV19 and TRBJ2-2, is DGGITQSPKYLFRKEGQNVTLSCEQNLNHDAMYWYRQDPGQGLRLIYYSQIVNDFQKGDIAEGYSVSREKKESFPLTVTSAQKNPTAFYLCASSISGINTGELFFGEGSRLTVL.

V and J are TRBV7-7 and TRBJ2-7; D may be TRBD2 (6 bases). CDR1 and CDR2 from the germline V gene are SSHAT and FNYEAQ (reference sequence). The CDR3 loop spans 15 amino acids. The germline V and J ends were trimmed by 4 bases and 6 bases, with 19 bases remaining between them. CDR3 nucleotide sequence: TGTGCCAGCAGCTCGACTAGGGCGGGAATTGGCGAGCAGTACTTC. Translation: CASSSTRAGIGEQYF. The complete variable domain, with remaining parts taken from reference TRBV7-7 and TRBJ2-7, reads GAGVSQSPRYKVTKRGQDVTLRCDPISSHATLYWYQQALGQGPEFLTYFNYEAQPDKSGLPSDRFSAERPEGSISTLTIQRTEQRDSAMYRCASSSTRAGIGEQYFGPGTRLTVT.

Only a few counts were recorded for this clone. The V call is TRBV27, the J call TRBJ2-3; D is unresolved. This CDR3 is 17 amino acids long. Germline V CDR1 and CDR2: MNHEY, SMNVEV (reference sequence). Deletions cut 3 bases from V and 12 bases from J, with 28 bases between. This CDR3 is CASSFRPPRNSNLSQYF. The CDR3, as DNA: TGTGCCAGCAGTTTTAGACCCCCGAGGAACTCGAATTTAAGTCAGTATTTT.

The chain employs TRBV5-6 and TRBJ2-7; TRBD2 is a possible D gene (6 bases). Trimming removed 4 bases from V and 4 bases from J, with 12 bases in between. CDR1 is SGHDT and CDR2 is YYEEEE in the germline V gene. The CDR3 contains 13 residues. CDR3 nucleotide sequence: TGTGCCAGCAGCGAACTAGCTTATTACGAGCAGTACTTC. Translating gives CASSELAYYEQYF.

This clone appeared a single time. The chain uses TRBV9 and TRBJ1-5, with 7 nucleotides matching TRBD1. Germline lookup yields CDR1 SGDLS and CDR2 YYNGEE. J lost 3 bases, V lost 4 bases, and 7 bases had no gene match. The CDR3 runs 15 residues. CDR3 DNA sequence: TGTGCCAGCAGCCTAAGGGGACAGTACAATCAGCCCCAGCATTTT. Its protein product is CASSLRGQYNQPQHF.

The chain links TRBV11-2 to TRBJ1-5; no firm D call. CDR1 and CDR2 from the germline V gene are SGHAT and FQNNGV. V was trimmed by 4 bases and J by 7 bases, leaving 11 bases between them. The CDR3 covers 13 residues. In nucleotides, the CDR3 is TGTGCCAGCAGCTCCAGGCGTTGGCAGCCCCAGCATTTT. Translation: CASSSRRWQPQHF.

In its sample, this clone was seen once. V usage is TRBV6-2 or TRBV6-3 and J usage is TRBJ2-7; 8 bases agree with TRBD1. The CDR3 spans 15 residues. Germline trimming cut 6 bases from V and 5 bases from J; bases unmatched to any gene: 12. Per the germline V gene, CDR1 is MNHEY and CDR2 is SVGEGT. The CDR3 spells CASSAGGALRNEQYF. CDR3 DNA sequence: TGTGCCAGCAGCGCAGGGGGCGCTTTGAGGAACGAGCAGTACTTC.

CDR3 residues: CASSLRGVNNEQFF. DNA of the CDR3: TGCGCCAGCAGCTTGCGCGGGGTAAACAATGAGCAGTTCTTC. V is TRBV5-1 and J is TRBJ2-1; a weak D match, TRBD2 (6 bases). With 1 base removed from V and 5 bases from J, the gap between germline ends came to 10 bases. CDR3 size: 14 residues. Germline lookup yields CDR1 SGHRS and CDR2 YFSETQ.

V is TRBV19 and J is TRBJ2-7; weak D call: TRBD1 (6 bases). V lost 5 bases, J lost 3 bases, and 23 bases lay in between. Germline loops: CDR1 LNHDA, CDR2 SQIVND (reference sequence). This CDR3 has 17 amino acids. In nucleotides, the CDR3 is TGTGCCAGTAGTGTACAACCGTCCGGGACAAAAATCTACGAGCAGTACTTC. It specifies CASSVQPSGTKIYEQYF.

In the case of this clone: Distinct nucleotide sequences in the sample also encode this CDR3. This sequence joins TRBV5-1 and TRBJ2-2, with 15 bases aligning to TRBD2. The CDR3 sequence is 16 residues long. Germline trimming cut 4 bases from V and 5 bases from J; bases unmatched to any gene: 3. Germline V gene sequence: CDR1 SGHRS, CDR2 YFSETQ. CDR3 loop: CASSPGTSGGTGELFF. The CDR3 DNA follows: TGCGCCAGCAGCCCAGGGACTAGCGGGGGGACCGGGGAGCTGTTTTTT.

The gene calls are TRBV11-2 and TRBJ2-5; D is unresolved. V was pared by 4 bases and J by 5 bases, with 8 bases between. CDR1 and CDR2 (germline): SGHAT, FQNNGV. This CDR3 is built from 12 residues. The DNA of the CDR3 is TGTGCCAGCAGCTCCATGGCCGAGACCCAGTACTTC. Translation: CASSSMAETQYF.

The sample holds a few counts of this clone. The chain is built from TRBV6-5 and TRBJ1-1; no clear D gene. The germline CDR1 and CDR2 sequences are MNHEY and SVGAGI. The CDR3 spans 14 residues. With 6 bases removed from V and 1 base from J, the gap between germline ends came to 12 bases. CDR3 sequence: CASRTTRGNTEAFF. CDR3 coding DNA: TGTGCCAGCAGAACCACGCGCGGGAACACTGAAGCTTTCTTT.

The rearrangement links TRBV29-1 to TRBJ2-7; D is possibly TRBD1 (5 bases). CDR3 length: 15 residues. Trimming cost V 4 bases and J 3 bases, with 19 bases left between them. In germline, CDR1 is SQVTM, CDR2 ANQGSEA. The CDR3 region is CSVVIRYRGVYEQYF. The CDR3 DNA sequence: TGCAGCGTTGTGATTCGGTATAGGGGTGTCTACGAGCAGTACTTC.

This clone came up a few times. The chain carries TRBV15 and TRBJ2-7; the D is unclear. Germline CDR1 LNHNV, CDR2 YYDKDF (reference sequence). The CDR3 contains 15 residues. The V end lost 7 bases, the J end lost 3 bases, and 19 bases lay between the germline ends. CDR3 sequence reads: CATKPEKTVDYEQYF. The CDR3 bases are TGTGCCACCAAACCGGAGAAGACTGTAGACTACGAGCAGTACTTC.

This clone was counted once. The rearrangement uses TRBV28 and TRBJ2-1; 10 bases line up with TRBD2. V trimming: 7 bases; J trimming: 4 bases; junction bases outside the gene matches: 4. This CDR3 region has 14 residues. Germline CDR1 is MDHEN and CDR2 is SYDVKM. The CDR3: CASTTSGNYNEQFF. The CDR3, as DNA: TGTGCCAGCACCACTAGCGGGAATTACAATGAGCAGTTCTTC.

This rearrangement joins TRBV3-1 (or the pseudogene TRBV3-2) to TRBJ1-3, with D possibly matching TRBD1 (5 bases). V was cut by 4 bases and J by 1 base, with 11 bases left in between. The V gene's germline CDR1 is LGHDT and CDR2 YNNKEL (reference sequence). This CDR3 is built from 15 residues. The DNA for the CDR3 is TGTGCCAGCAGCCCCGCGGGGGGTTCTGGAAACACCATATATTTT. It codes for CASSPAGGSGNTIYF.

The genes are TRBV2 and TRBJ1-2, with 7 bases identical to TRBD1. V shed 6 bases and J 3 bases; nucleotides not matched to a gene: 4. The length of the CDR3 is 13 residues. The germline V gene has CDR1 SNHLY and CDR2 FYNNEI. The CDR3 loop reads CASSRDRDYGYTF. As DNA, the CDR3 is TGTGCCAGCAGCCGCGACAGGGACTATGGCTACACCTTC.

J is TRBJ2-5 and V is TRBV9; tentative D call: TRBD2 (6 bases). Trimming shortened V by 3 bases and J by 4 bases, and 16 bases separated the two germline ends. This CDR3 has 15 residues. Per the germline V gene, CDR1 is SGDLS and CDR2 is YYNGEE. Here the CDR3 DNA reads TGTGCCAGCAGCGATGGTGGGGGGAAACGAGAGACCCAGTACTTC. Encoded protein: CASSDGGGKRETQYF.

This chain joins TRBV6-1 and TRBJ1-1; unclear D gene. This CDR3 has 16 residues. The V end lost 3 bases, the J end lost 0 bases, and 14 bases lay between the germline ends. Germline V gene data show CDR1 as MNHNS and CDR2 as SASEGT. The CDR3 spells CASSDRRGYMNTEAFF. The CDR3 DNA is TGTGCCAGCAGTGACCGTCGGGGATACATGAACACTGAAGCTTTCTTT.

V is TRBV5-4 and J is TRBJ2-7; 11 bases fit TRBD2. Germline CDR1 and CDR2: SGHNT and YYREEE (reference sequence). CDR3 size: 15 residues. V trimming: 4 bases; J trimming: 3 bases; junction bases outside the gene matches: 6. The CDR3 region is CASSMPGLAVYEQYF. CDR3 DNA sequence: TGTGCCAGCAGCATGCCGGGACTAGCGGTCTACGAGCAGTACTTC.

DNA of the CDR3: TGTGCCAGCAGCGCGGGGACAGAAGAGACCCAGTACTTC. Protein product: CASSAGTEETQYF. V and J are TRBV9 and TRBJ2-5; TRBD1 matches 7 bases. The length of the CDR3 is 13 residues. Per the germline V gene, CDR1 is SGDLS and CDR2 is YYNGEE. The junction had 2 bases not matched to a gene; V was cut back by 3 bases and J by 3 bases.

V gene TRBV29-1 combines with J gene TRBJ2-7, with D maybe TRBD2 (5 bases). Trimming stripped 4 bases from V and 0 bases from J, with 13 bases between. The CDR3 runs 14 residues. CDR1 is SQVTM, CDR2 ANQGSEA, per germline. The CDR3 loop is CSVATDYFSYEQYF. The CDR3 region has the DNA TGCAGCGTTGCTACAGACTACTTCTCCTACGAGCAGTACTTC.

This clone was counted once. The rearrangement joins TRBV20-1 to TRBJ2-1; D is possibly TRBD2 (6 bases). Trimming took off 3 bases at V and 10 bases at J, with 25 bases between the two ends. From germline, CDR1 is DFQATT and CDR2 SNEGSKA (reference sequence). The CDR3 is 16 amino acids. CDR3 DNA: TGCAGTGCTAGTGTCGTTCCCGGGACTCGGCCAAGCGAGCAGTTCTTC. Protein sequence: CSASVVPGTRPSEQFF.